This T cell receptor (beta chain) was sequenced in a study of immune heterogeneity within non-small cell lung tumors (dated 2018 in TCRdb). Context from the whole study: By histology, the tumors included fewer than 11 non-squamous carcinomas, 4 squamous cell carcinomas and 1 tumor not otherwise specified. Neoantigen binding to each patient's HLA alleles was predicted with netMHCpan-3.0 for mutant peptides of 8 to 11 amino acids. TCR repertoires were analyzed from some 56 tumor loci of fewer than 16 patients, while transcriptome data covered only 40 or so loci from roughly eleven patients. To examine intratumoral immune heterogeneity, the study used whole-exome sequencing, RNA-seq and TCR beta repertoire sequencing on multiple spatially distinct regions of each NSCLC tumor.

What the research found in general, with its limitations: High-frequency TCR beta clonotypes were largely distinct between individual patients. Local tumor mutational burden and local T-cell repertoire clonality had a statistically significant but moderate positive correlation (R about 0.3). Within a patient, the same dominant CDR3B clonotypes appeared at multiple loci, but different tumor locations also contained unique high-frequency clones.

To note about this clonotype: What antigen it recognizes has not been identified. Nothing much larger sits one base from this clone, and base qualities are not available.

Genomic DNA was extracted from bulk tumor tissue and used as the TCR template, and approximately 600 ng gDNA was amplified per sample. Multiple biopsies per primary tumor were taken during surgery, spaced as far apart as possible within the tumor mass. Patients in the study cohort, which was described as untreated, were newly diagnosed NSCLC cases going through curative surgery. Donors were about 14 newly diagnosed non-small cell lung cancer patients undergoing surgery with curative intent. A couple of independent pathologists reviewed the resected tumor masses. Sequencing was performed only on DNA and RNA samples of high quality. A multiplex PCR system amplified the TCR beta CDR3 region, with a first 10-cycle round using 32 V-gene forward and 13 J-gene reverse primers. First-round PCR used a QIAGEN Multiplex PCR Kit, and primer sequences were filed in Chinese patent CN105087789A. In a second PCR round, Illumina universal primers were added with the Phusion High-Fidelity PCR Kit. Sequencing of the TCR libraries was done on the Illumina HiSeq X Ten platform in paired-end mode with a 151 bp read length. In the original analysis: Cutadapt was used to discard reads without multiplex PCR primers, PEAR merged the read pairs, and MiXCR with default settings called the CDR3 regions. Repertoire diversity was assessed by Shannon entropy, and clonality was calculated as one minus the Shannon entropy divided by the ln of the count of productive unique sequences. A clonotype counted as a dominant or high-frequency T-cell clone when its frequency was 0.5% or higher. TCRdb passed the public sequencing reads through fastp at Q25 and MiXCR, retaining productive beta sequences. Merged by CDR3 protein, the rows form single entries marked with the most common genes and DNA. The V and J calls reflect TCRdb's pipeline rather than the authors' work. Here the sample has more than 1,500 distinct CDR3 sequences; 40% to 55% occur a single time. 15% of the sample belongs to the ten largest clones.

Via the germline V gene, CDR1 is MNHNS and CDR2 SASEGT. Its CDR3 holds 14 amino acids, cysteine through phenylalanine. This entry keeps only the CDR3 DNA: 42 bases, framed from base 1. Trimming takes 4 bases off V and 4 bases off J; junction bases not matched to a gene: 1. Recombination joined TRBV6-1 with TRBJ1-5, with 10 central nucleotides matching TRBD1. This sequence originates from a man in his 60s with non-small cell lung cancer. The sequencing sample was made of lung tumor tissue. The sequenced DNA: TGTGCCAGCAGTGGGACAGGGGGGAATCAGCCCCAGCATTTT. Its translation is CASSGTGGNQPQHF.